This T cell receptor beta chain was captured in a study of human T cells and chemical hapten exposure. Study observations and caveats: Relative to controls, expanded TCRs formed significantly more large CDR3 similarity clusters.

Trimming stripped 0 bases from V and 5 bases from J, with 13 bases between. The germline gives CDR1 DFQATT, CDR2 SNEGSKA (reference sequence). CDR3 length: 14 amino acids. In the authors' workflow: Across samples, TCR counts had a median of about 92,000 and ranged from roughly 23,224 to 690,600. TCRdb reanalysed the RACE reads using MiXCR and keeps one entry per CDR3 protein. TCRdb, rather than the study authors, made the V and J calls. The data hold about 82,000 distinct CDR3 sequences, with about an eighth observed a single time. As for this clonotype: Antigen specificity is unknown.

The time point denotes: patch test 3, about 24 weeks after DPC sensitization. The treatment was: therapeutic diphenylcyclopropenone sensitization with weekly scalp DPC. The material was whole blood, obtained in connection with sensitization to the hapten diphenylcyclopropenone (DPC). The rearrangement joins TRBV20-1 to TRBJ1-2; D is undetermined. This clonotype was sampled from a woman between 45 and 65 years old with alopecia areata. Some clones in this sample may be carry-over from other donors' samples. DNA for the CDR3: TGCAGTGCTAGAGAAGGTGGACCGGGATATGGCTACACCTTC. Translating it yields CSAREGGPGYGYTF.